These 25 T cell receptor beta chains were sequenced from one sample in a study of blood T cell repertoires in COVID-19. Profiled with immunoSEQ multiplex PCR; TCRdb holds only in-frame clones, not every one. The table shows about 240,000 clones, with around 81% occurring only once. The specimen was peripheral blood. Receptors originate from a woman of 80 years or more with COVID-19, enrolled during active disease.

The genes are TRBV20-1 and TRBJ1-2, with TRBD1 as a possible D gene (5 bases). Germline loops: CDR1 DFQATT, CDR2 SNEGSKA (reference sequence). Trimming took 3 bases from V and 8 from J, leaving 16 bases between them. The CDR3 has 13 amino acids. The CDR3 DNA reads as TGCAGTGCTAGTTCCAGGACAAGCGTGGGCTACACCTTC. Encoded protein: CSASSRTSVGYTF.

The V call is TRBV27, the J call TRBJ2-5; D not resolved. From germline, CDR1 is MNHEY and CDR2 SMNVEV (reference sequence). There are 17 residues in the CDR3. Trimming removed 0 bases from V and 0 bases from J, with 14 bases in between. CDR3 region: CASSLSVTPGYQETQYF. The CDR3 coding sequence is TGTGCCAGCAGTTTATCTGTGACACCTGGGTACCAAGAGACCCAGTACTTC.

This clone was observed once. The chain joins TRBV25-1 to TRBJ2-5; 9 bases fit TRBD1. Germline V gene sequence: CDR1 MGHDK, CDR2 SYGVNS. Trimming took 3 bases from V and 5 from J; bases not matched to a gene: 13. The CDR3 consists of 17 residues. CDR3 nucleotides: TGTGCCAGCAGTGAGCAAGGGGGAGGGACAGGGAGGGAGACCCAGTACTTC. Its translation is CASSEQGGGTGRETQYF.

In DNA form, the CDR3 reads TGTGCCAGCAGCCGGGGACAGTATAATTCACCCCTCCACTTT. Translated, it gives CASSRGQYNSPLHF. This chain links TRBV27 with TRBJ1-6, with 7 bases matching TRBD1. The germline V gene encodes CDR1 MNHEY and CDR2 SMNVEV (reference sequence). With V trimmed by 6 bases and J by 4 bases, 3 bases remained unmatched. The CDR3 runs to 14 residues.

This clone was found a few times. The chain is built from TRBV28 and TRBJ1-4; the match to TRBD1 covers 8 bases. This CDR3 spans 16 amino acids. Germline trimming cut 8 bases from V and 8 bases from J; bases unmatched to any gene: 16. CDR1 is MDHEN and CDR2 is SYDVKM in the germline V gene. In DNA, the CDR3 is TGTGCCAGCCTCACAGGGGGGACCCTTGGGGGCGAAAAACTGTTTTTT. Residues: CASLTGGTLGGEKLFF.

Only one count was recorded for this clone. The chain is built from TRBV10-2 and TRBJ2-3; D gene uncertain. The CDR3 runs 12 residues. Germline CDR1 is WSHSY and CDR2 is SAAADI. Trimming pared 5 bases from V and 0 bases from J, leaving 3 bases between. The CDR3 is CASSSSTDTQYF. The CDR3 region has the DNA TGCGCCAGCAGTTCTAGCACAGATACGCAGTATTTT.

In DNA, the CDR3 is TGTGCCAGTAGTACCGGACAGGGTCTACGGCAGCCCCAGCATTTT. Protein sequence: CASSTGQGLRQPQHF. The genes are TRBV19 and TRBJ1-5; TRBD1 matches 8 bases. There are 15 residues in the CDR3. V was clipped by 4 bases and J by 7 bases; unmatched bases: 9. Per germline, CDR1 LNHDA and CDR2 SQIVND (reference sequence).

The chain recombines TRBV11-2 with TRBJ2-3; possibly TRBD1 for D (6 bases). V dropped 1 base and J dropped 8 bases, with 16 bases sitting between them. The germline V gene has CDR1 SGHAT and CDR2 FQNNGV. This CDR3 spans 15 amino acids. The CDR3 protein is CASSLGTPVRGTQYF. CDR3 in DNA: TGTGCCAGCAGCTTAGGGACTCCCGTCAGGGGTACGCAGTATTTT.

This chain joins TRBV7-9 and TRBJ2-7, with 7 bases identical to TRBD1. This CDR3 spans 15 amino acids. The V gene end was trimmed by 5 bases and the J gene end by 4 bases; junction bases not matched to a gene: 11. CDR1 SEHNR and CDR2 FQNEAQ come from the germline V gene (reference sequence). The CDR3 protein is CASSLPGTEIYEQYF. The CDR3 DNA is TGTGCCAGCAGCCTCCCCGGGACAGAGATTTACGAGCAGTACTTC.

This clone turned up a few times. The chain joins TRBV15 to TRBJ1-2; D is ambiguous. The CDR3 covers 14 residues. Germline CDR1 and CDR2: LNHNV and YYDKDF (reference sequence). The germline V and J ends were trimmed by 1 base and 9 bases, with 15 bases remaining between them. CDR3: CATSRVLEPLSYTF. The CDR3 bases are TGTGCCACCAGCAGAGTCCTCGAGCCGTTAAGCTACACCTTC.

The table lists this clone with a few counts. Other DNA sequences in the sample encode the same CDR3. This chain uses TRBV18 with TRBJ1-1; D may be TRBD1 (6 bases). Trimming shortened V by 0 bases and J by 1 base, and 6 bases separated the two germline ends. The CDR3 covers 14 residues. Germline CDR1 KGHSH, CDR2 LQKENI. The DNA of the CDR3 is TGTGCCAGCTCACCACCGACAGGGAACACTGAAGCTTTCTTT. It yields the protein CASSPPTGNTEAFF.

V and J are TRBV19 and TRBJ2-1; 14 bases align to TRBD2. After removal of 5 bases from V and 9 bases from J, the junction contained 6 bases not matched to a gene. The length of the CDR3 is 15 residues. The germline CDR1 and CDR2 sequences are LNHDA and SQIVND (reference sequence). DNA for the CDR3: TGTGCCAGTAGTCGGACTAGCGGGGGGTTCGCTGAGCAGTTCTTC. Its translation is CASSRTSGGFAEQFF.

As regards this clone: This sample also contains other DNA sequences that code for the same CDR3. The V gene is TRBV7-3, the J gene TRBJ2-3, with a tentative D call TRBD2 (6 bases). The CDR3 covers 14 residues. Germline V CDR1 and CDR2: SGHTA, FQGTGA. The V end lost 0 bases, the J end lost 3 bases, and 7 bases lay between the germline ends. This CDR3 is CASSLTGSTDTQYF. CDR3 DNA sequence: TGTGCCAGCAGCTTAACCGGGAGTACAGATACGCAGTATTTT.

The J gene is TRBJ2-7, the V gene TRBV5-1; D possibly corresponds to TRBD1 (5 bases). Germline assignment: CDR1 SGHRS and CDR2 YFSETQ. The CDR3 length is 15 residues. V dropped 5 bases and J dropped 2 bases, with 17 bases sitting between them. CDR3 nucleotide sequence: TGCGCCAGCAGACCGGAAGGGGTAGGAGCCTACGAGCAGTACTTC. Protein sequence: CASRPEGVGAYEQYF.

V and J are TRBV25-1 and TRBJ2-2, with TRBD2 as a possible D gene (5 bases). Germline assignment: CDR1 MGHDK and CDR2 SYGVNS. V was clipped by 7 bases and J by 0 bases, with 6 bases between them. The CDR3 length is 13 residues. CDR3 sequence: CASTTTNTGELFF. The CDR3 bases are TGTGCCAGCACGACTACGAACACCGGGGAGCTGTTTTTT.

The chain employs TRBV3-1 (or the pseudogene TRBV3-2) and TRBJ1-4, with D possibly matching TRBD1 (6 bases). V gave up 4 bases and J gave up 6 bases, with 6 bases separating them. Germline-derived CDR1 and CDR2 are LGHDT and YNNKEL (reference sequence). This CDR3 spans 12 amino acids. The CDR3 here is CASSRGHEKLFF. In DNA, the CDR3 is TGTGCCAGCAGCCGGGGGCATGAAAAACTGTTTTTT.

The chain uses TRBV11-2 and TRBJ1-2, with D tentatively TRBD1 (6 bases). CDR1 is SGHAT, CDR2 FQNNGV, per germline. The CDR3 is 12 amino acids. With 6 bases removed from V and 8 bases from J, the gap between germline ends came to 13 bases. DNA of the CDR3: TGTGCCAGCAGGGGGGACACTGTGGGCTACACCTTC. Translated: CASRGDTVGYTF.

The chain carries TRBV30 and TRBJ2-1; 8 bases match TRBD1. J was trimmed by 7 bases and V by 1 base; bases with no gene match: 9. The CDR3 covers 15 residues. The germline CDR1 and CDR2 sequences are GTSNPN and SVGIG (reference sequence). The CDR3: CAWSGARGQPNEQFF. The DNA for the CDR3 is TGTGCCTGGAGTGGAGCCAGGGGGCAACCGAATGAGCAGTTCTTC.

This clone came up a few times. CDR3 loop: CASSLGAGPANEKLFF. In nucleotides, the CDR3 is TGTGCCAGCAGCTTAGGGGCGGGTCCGGCGAATGAAAAACTGTTTTTT. This sequence joins TRBV7-9 and TRBJ1-4, with D unresolved. V gave up 1 base and J gave up 5 bases, with 14 bases separating them. Looked up from germline, CDR1 is SEHNR and CDR2 is FQNEAQ (reference sequence). CDR3 length: 16 residues.

CDR3 DNA sequence: TGCGCCAGCAGCTTTAGCGAGAATGAGCAGTTCTTC. Amino acid sequence: CASSFSENEQFF. This chain connects TRBV5-1 to TRBJ2-1; D perhaps matches TRBD2 (5 bases). The V and J ends lost 2 bases and 7 bases respectively, with 7 bases between them. The germline V gene has CDR1 SGHRS and CDR2 YFSETQ. CDR3 length: 12 amino acids. The entire variable domain, with the rest obtained from reference TRBV5-1 and TRBJ2-1, is as follows: KAGVTQTPRYLIKTRGQQVTLSCSPISGHRSVSWYQQTPGQGLQFLFEYFSETQRNKGNFPGRFSGRQFSNSRSEMNVSTLELGDSALYLCASSFSENEQFFGPGTRLTVL.

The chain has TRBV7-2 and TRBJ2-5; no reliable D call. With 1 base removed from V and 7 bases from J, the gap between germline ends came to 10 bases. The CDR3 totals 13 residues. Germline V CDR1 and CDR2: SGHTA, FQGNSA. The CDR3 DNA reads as TGTGCCAGCAGCTTAGAGCGCGAAGGGACCCAGTACTTC. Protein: CASSLEREGTQYF.

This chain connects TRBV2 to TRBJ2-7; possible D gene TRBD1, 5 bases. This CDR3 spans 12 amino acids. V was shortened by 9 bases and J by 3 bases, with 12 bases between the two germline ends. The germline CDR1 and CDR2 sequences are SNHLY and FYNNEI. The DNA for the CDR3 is TGTGCCAGTTCACTACAGGACTACGAGCAGTACTTC. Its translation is CASSLQDYEQYF.

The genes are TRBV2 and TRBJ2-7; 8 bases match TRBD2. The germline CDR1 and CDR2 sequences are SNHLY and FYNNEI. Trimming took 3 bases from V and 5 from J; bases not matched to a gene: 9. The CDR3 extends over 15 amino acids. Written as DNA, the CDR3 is TGTGCCAGCAGTGATGGAAGCGGGAGTATGCACGAGCAGTACTTC. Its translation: CASSDGSGSMHEQYF.

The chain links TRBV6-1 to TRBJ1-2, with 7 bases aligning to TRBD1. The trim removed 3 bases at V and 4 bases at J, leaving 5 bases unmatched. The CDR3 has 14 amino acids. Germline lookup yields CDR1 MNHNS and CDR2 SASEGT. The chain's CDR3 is CASSEGQKLYGYTF. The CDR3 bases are TGTGCCAGCAGTGAGGGACAGAAACTCTATGGCTACACCTTC.

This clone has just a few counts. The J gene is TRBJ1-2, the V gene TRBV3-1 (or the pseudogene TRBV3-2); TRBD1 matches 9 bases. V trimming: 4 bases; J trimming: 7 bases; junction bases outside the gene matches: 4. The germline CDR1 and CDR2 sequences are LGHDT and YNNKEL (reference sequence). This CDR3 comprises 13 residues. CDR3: CASSLDRGFGYTF. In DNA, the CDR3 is TGTGCCAGCAGCCTGGACAGGGGTTTTGGCTACACCTTC.